These 18 T cell receptor beta chains share one sample of origin, sequenced in a study of T-cell reconstitution after alpha-beta-depleted transplantation in children. Unique molecular identifiers were incorporated when the TCRbeta library was constructed. Via MiXCR, TCRdb re-called the PCR reads, giving one row per CDR3 protein. The sample holds about 980,000 distinct CDR3 sequences, under 30% seen once. Here the sequenced sample was PBMCs, mostly from graft donor cells, taken 360 days after TCRalphabeta/CD19-depleted stem cell transplant. The source is a boy younger than two who had a stem cell transplant for SCID, so the T cells may come from the graft donor.

In this sample, this clonotype turned up a few times. The genes are TRBV5-1 and TRBJ2-2; D gene ambiguous. V dropped 0 bases and J dropped 8 bases, with 8 bases sitting between them. CDR1 is SGHRS and CDR2 is YFSETQ in the germline V gene. The CDR3 extends over 13 amino acids. The chain's CDR3 is CASSLGRDGELFF. CDR3 coding DNA: TGCGCCAGCAGCTTGGGTCGCGATGGGGAGCTGTTTTTT.

The rearrangement links TRBV3-1 to TRBJ1-1; tentatively, D is TRBD1 (6 bases). CDR3 length: 17 residues. The V end was cut by 2 bases, the J end by 2 bases, with 18 bases between. Germline CDR1 is LGHDT and CDR2 is YNNKEL (reference sequence). CDR3 nucleotide sequence: TGTGCCAGCAGCCAAAGATATGCCGGGACAATTAACACTGAAGCTTTCTTT. Its protein product is CASSQRYAGTINTEAFF. The full variable domain, completed using reference TRBV3-1 and TRBJ1-1, is DTAVSQTPKYLVTQMGNDKSIKCEQNLGHDTMYWYKQDSKKFLKIMFSYNNKELIINETVPNRFSPKSPDKAHLNLHINSLELGDSAVYFCASSQRYAGTINTEAFFGQGTRLTVV.

This clonotype was recorded a few times. The J gene is TRBJ2-3, the V gene TRBV5-1; 14 bases are shared with TRBD2. CDR1 is SGHRS and CDR2 is YFSETQ in the germline V gene. With 4 bases clipped from V and 5 bases from J, the junction kept 6 bases outside the gene matches. The CDR3 runs 16 residues. The chain's CDR3 is CASSATSGGARDTQYF. The CDR3 DNA is TGCGCCAGCAGCGCGACTAGCGGGGGGGCTAGAGATACGCAGTATTTT.

This rearrangement joins TRBV5-1 to TRBJ2-7; no clear D gene. Germline V CDR1 and CDR2: SGHRS, YFSETQ. V was trimmed by 0 bases and J by 2 bases, leaving 15 bases between them. The CDR3 has 16 residues. CDR3 in amino acids: CASSLERNSPTYEQYF. The CDR3 DNA reads as TGCGCCAGCAGCTTGGAGCGCAACTCACCCACCTACGAGCAGTACTTC. Together with reference TRBV5-1 and TRBJ2-7, the CDR3 gives the full variable domain: KAGVTQTPRYLIKTRGQQVTLSCSPISGHRSVSWYQQTPGQGLQFLFEYFSETQRNKGNFPGRFSGRQFSNSRSEMNVSTLELGDSALYLCASSLERNSPTYEQYFGPGTRLTVT.

This clonotype has a handful of counts. This chain uses TRBV13 with TRBJ1-6; no clear D gene. The length of the CDR3 is 10 residues. Looked up from germline, CDR1 is PRHDT and CDR2 is FYEKMQ (reference sequence). V dropped 8 bases and J dropped 12 bases, with 8 bases sitting between them. The CDR3 here is CASGPGPLHF. The DNA for the CDR3 is TGTGCCAGCGGGCCAGGACCCCTCCACTTT. The full variable domain, in which reference TRBV13 and TRBJ1-6 provide the parts outside the CDR3, is AAGVIQSPRHLIKEKRETATLKCYPIPRHDTVYWYQQGPGQDPQFLISFYEKMQSDKGSIPDRFSAQQFSDYHSELNMSSLELGDSALYFCASGPGPLHFGNGTRLTVT.

This clonotype showed up just a few times. This chain joins TRBV7-9 and TRBJ2-5; 7 bases align to TRBD1. This CDR3 contains 13 residues. Germline V gene sequence: CDR1 SEHNR, CDR2 FQNEAQ (reference sequence). The V and J ends lost 7 bases and 5 bases, in that order; junction bases with no gene match: 7. The CDR3 sequence is CASTADRRETQYF. In DNA form, the CDR3 reads TGTGCCAGCACCGCGGACAGGAGGGAGACCCAGTACTTC.

V is TRBV20-1 and J is TRBJ2-1; perhaps D is TRBD1 or TRBD2 (5 bases each). This CDR3 is built from 12 residues. Trimming left V 4 bases short and J 7 bases short, with 11 bases between. Germline CDR1 DFQATT, CDR2 SNEGSKA (reference sequence). CDR3 bases: TGCAGTGCTATAGACAGAGGGAATGAGCAGTTCTTC. Protein product: CSAIDRGNEQFF.

Only a few counts were recorded for this clonotype. This chain joins TRBV12-3 or TRBV12-4 and TRBJ1-4; 7 nucleotides align to TRBD1. Unmatched junction bases numbered 5, after V lost 6 bases and J lost 4 bases. The CDR3 consists of 14 residues. The CDR3 DNA reads TGTGCCAGCAGGGGGACAGCTATTAATGAAAAACTGTTTTTT. Translation gives CASRGTAINEKLFF.

The gene calls are TRBV5-1 and TRBJ2-5; 8 bases line up with TRBD2. This CDR3 comprises 15 residues. J lost 0 bases, V lost 7 bases, and 8 bases had no gene match. CDR1 and CDR2 (germline): SGHRS, YFSETQ. Here the CDR3 DNA reads TGCGCCAGCCAAACTGGCGGGGGGTACCAAGAGACCCAGTACTTC. Amino acid sequence: CASQTGGGYQETQYF.

The chain uses TRBV5-1 and TRBJ2-7; TRBD1 agrees at 10 bases. The germline V gene encodes CDR1 SGHRS and CDR2 YFSETQ. Trimming cost V 0 bases and J 5 bases; bases outside gene matches: 5. The CDR3 runs 15 residues. CDR3 residues: CASSLAGTGDNEQYF. The CDR3 nucleotides read TGCGCCAGCAGCTTGGCCGGGACAGGGGACAACGAGCAGTACTTC.

This clonotype was recorded a few times. The CDR3 spells CASGRGIPDTQYF. The CDR3 nucleotides are TGCGCCAGCGGGAGGGGGATCCCAGATACGCAGTATTTT. The chain links TRBV10-2 to TRBJ2-3; D is perhaps TRBD2 (7 bases). V lost 8 bases and J lost 4, with 13 bases in between. CDR3 length: 13 amino acids. Germline CDR1 is WSHSY and CDR2 is SAAADI.

This clonotype has more than one count but fewer than ten. This chain connects TRBV7-8 to TRBJ2-1; D remains ambiguous. Germline loops: CDR1 SGHVS, CDR2 FQNEAQ. Deletions cut 0 bases from V and 5 bases from J, with 14 bases between. This CDR3 spans 16 amino acids. The CDR3 nucleotides are TGTGCCAGCAGCTTAGCCCCCGGTTTACCTCACAATGAGCAGTTCTTC. It is translated as CASSLAPGLPHNEQFF.

Ten or more counts support this clonotype. The V call is TRBV10-3, the J call TRBJ2-1; 9 nucleotides align to TRBD2. Germline V CDR1 and CDR2: ENHRY, SYGVKD. Trimming at V came to 7 bases and at J to 2 bases, leaving 6 bases not matched to a gene. CDR3 length: 15 residues. In nucleotides, the CDR3 is TGTGCCATCACTGATAGCGGGGGTGCCTACAATGAGCAGTTCTTC. Protein product: CAITDSGGAYNEQFF.

This clonotype came up a few times. V is TRBV12-3 or TRBV12-4 and J is TRBJ2-4; unclear D gene. Trimming removed 3 bases at V and 5 bases at J, with 5 bases between. This CDR3 spans 12 amino acids. The DNA for the CDR3 is TGTGCCAGCAGTTTCTCTGAAAACATTCAGTACTTC. It encodes CASSFSENIQYF.

This clonotype was found many times. The chain carries TRBV7-2 and TRBJ1-1; no clear D gene. Germline CDR1 SGHTA, CDR2 FQGNSA. This CDR3 has 12 amino acids. The V end lost 3 bases, the J end lost 0 bases, and 2 bases lay between the germline ends. The CDR3 here is CASSFMNTEAFF. CDR3 DNA: TGTGCCAGCAGCTTCATGAACACTGAAGCTTTCTTT.

This clonotype was counted between two and nine times. The rearrangement joins TRBV29-1 to TRBJ2-5; tentatively, D is TRBD2 (5 bases). Trimming took 5 bases from V and 5 from J, leaving 21 bases between them. This CDR3 contains 15 residues. Germline lookup yields CDR1 SQVTM and CDR2 ANQGSEA. The CDR3 loop is CSVKVVGLAAETQYF. The DNA of the CDR3 is TGCAGCGTTAAGGTTGTAGGGCTAGCTGCCGAGACCCAGTACTTC.

This sequence joins TRBV10-3 and TRBJ2-2; no reliable D call. The CDR3 runs 11 residues. V gave up 8 bases and J gave up 5 bases, with 6 bases separating them. Germline loops: CDR1 ENHRY, CDR2 SYGVKD. CDR3 DNA sequence: TGTGCCATCGGATGGACCGGGGAGCTGTTTTTT. Protein sequence: CAIGWTGELFF.

The chain combines TRBV28 with TRBJ2-5; TRBD1 aligns across 9 bases. This CDR3 has 13 amino acids. The J segment lost 7 bases and the V segment lost 8 bases, leaving 8 bases of the junction unmatched. Looked up from germline, CDR1 is MDHEN and CDR2 is SYDVKM. The CDR3 DNA reads as TGTGCCAGCGATCGGACAGGGGTGGGGACCCAGTACTTC. Protein: CASDRTGVGTQYF.